Detailed here is one T cell receptor beta chain. Antigen: not known. Germline V gene sequence: CDR1 MNHNS, CDR2 SASEGT. V lost 6 bases to trimming and J lost 3 bases, with 11 bases between them. CDR3 size: 13 residues. The sample belongs to a study of PD-L1 blockade in urothelial cancer. At the level of the study: Patients with male sex and bladder-origin urothelial cancer accounted for twenty-five of 29 enrolled. The median T cell count in blood samples was some 140,000. Overall study results and limits: Where pretreatment blood TCR clonality fell below the median, better survival was predicted.

Produced via immunoSEQ multiplex PCR; TCRdb's table is partial and in-frame only. The sample includes 17,000 or so clones, about 90% of them seen just once. This sequence was found in a man in his fifties or sixties with urothelial cancer. This specimen consisted of PBMCs, obtained around atezolizumab (anti-PD-L1) treatment. The genes are TRBV6-1 and TRBJ2-5, with D possibly being TRBD2 (5 bases). The CDR3 region has the DNA TGTGCCAGCAGCGGACTTCCCAAAGAGACCCAGTACTTC. The encoded protein is CASSGLPKETQYF.